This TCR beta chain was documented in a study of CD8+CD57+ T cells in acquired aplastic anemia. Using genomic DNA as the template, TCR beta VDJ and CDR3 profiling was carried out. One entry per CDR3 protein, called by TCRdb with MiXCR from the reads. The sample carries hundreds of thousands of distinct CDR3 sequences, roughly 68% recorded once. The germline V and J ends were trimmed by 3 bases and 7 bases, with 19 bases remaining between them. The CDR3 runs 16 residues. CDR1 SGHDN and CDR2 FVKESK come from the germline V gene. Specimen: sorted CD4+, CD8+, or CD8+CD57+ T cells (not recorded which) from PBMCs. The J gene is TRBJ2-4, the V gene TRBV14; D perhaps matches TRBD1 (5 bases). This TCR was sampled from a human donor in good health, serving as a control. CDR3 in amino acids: CASSQEGVGVRNIQYF. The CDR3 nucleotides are TGTGCCAGCAGCCAGGAAGGGGTAGGGGTTAGGAACATTCAGTACTTC.